Listed here are 10 T cell receptor delta chains from one sample, sequenced in a study of γδ T cells in repeated Plasmodium falciparum infection. Bulk repertoires came from Vgamma9/Vdelta2+ or Vdelta2-negative gammadelta T cells flow-sorted from PBMC. TCRdb reanalysed the multiplex PCR reads with CATT. The sample lists tens of thousands of delta-chain clones; approximately 0.96% were seen once. Sequences were obtained from gamma-delta T cells from blood. The receptor source for this set is a pool of human donors (malaria-infected and uninfected, not separated).

This clone was detected only a few times. A far larger clone is a single base away, which makes a read error likely. Different DNA sequences within this sample yield the same CDR3. The V gene call reads TRDV2; no J gene was called; TRDD3, the table's D call, was not compared with the DNA. The CDR3 is 16 residues long. Per the germline V gene, CDR1 is GEAIGNYY and CDR2 is EKD. CDR3 protein: CACDTRAGGCDDKLIF. In nucleotides, the CDR3 is TGTGCCTGTGACACTCGGGCAGGGGGATGCGACGATAAGCTCATCTTT.

This clone was detected many times. This is likely an artifact of a read error, given a far larger clone one base away. This sample includes further DNA sequences coding for the same CDR3. The chain recombines TRDV1 with TRDJ1, with D tentatively TRDD2 or TRDD3 (5 bases each). Germline CDR1 is TSWWSYY and CDR2 is QGS. This CDR3 is 23 amino acids long. CDR3 loop: CALGDPLSTAPTYVHQYTDKLIF. For the CDR3, the DNA is TGTGCCCTTGGGGACCCCCTCTCTACGGCCCCAACCTACGTCCATCAGTACACCGATAAACTCATCTTT.

This clone was seen ten or more times. TCRdb records a much larger clone's protein for this DNA, with a difference at residue 13 that likely arises from a read error; the protein given is the translation of the DNA. The V gene is TRDV2; the J gene was not called; the table's D call TRDD3 went unverified against the DNA. The CDR3 covers 15 residues. The V gene's germline CDR1 is GEAIGNYY and CDR2 EKD. The DNA for the CDR3 is TGTGCCTGTGACCTTCTGGGGGAAAACACCGATAAACCCATCTTT. It encodes CACDLLGENTDKPIF.

This clone was detected ten times or more. The amino acid sequence in TCRdb belongs to a much larger clone and departs from this DNA's translation at residue 11, likely a sequencing read error; the sequence shown is translated from the DNA. This rearrangement joins TRDV2 to TRDJ1; 8 positions agree with TRDD3. Germline V gives CDR1 GEAIGNYY, CDR2 EKD. The length of the CDR3 is 16 residues. Germline trimming cut 3 bases from V and 3 bases from J; bases unmatched to any gene: 11. CDR3 bases: TGTGCCTGTGACCGACTGGGGGGGAACTACGCCGATAAACTCATCTTT. Its translation: CACDRLGGNYADKLIF.

In its sample, this clone was seen a few times. The protein TCRdb lists belongs to a much larger clone and differs from this DNA's translation at residue 5, which points to a read error; the protein shown is made from the DNA. The V call is TRDV3, the J call TRDJ3, with a tentative D call TRDD3 (6 bases). This CDR3 is built from 28 residues. CDR1 is TVYSNPD and CDR2 is GDNSRS in the germline V gene (reference sequence). Trimming stripped 0 bases from V and 0 bases from J, with 45 bases between. CDR3 residues: CAFRTNPPDGKAIWGWVGCSWDTRQMFF. The CDR3 nucleotides read TGTGCCTTTAGGACTAACCCACCAGACGGAAAAGCAATCTGGGGATGGGTGGGCTGCTCCTGGGACACCCGACAGATGTTTTTC. The full variable domain, rest sourced from reference TRDV3 and TRDJ3, is CDKVTQSSPDQTVASGSEVVLLCTYDTVYSNPDLFWYRIRPDYSFQFVFYGDNSRSEGADFTQGRFSVKHILTQKAFHLVISPVRTEDSATYYCAFRTNPPDGKAIWGWVGCSWDTRQMFFGTGIKLFVEP.

As for this clone: This probably arose from a read error, given a far larger clone one base away. Other nucleotide sequences in the sample specify the same CDR3. A V gene of TRDV1 was called, but no J gene was assigned; the table's TRDD3 call for D was not verified on the DNA. Germline assignment: CDR1 TSWWSYY and CDR2 QGS. This CDR3 comprises 19 residues. CDR3: CALGVIPTGGYISADKLIF. DNA of the CDR3: TGTGCTCTTGGGGTTATTCCTACTGGGGGATACATAAGCGCCGATAAGCTCATCTTT.

This clone has just a few counts. The protein in TCRdb stems from a much larger clone and differs at residue 9 from this DNA's translation, likely a read error; here the protein is translated from the DNA. The chain has TRDV3 and TRDJ1; maybe TRDD3 (5 bases). The CDR3 sequence is 24 residues long. V was pared by 2 bases and J by 0 bases, with 43 bases between. Germline-derived CDR1 and CDR2 are TVYSNPD and GDNSRS (reference sequence). The CDR3 bases are TGTGCCTTTTCAGTTCAAGACTGGAGGATATACCACTCCGCTACAGTATTCTACACCGATAAACTCATCTTT. Translating gives CAFSVQDWRIYHSATVFYTDKLIF.

Points on this clone: A read error is likely here: a far larger clone is one base away. The sample has other DNA sequences that encode this CDR3 too. V gene TRDV1 combines with J gene TRDJ2; 8 nucleotides align to TRDD3. Germline V gene lookup returns CDR1 TSWWSYY and CDR2 QGS. The CDR3 has 17 amino acids. The CDR3 spells CALGELRRGGYGPQLFF. CDR3 nucleotide sequence: TGTGCTCTTGGGGAACTTCGTCGGGGGGGATATGGGCCACAGCTCTTCTTT.

This clone was seen a few times. The protein that TCRdb holds for this DNA derives from a much larger clone and differs from the translated DNA at residue 14, which likely indicates a read error; the protein shown here is translated from the DNA. The chain joins TRDV1 to TRDJ1; 10 nucleotides line up with TRDD3. This CDR3 comprises 21 residues. The V gene end was trimmed by 1 base and the J gene end by 0 bases; junction bases not matched to a gene: 17. Germline lookup yields CDR1 TSWWSYY and CDR2 QGS. The CDR3 loop is CALGEPGLGRLGDPYTDKLIF. For the CDR3, the DNA is TGTGCTCTTGGGGAACCCGGCCTAGGTAGACTGGGGGATCCGTACACCGATAAACTCATCTTT.

This clone has a count of ten or more. Other DNA sequences in this sample translate to the same CDR3. This rearrangement joins TRDV1 to TRDJ1; 9 bases are a match to TRDD3. Germline V CDR1 and CDR2: TSWWSYY, QGS. This CDR3 has 24 residues. V lost 2 bases to trimming and J lost 3 bases; unmatched junction nucleotides: 31. In DNA form, the CDR3 reads TGTGCTCTTGGGGAATCCACTCCTACTACTCGCTCGCTACTCGCTGGGGGATGGGCCGATAAACTCATCTTT. Translating it yields CALGESTPTTRSLLAGGWADKLIF.